The sequence of this T cell receptor (beta chain) was determined in a study of PD-1 blockade in classical Hodgkin lymphoma. This clone was picked up a small number of times. No antigen is known for it. Germline values: CDR1 LNHDA, CDR2 SQIVND (reference sequence). The CDR3 length is 12 residues. Trimming shortened V by 6 bases and J by 7 bases, and 12 bases separated the two germline ends. General study results and limits: CD8+ TCR diversity did not rise significantly by C4D1, unlike CD4+.

Patients all relapsed after autologous stem cell transplantation, and there was variation in brentuximab vedotin exposure. Generated by immunoSEQ multiplex PCR, the TCRdb table keeps only in-frame clones and is missing some. This table has fewer than 20,000 clones, about 81% appearing once. The clonotype originates from a human donor with classical Hodgkin lymphoma. The chain combines TRBV19 with TRBJ1-1; D gene unclear. The material sequenced was peripheral blood mononuclear cells (PBMCs), taken at baseline. The CDR3 protein is CASSLDGIEAFF. As DNA, the CDR3 is TGTGCCAGTAGCTTGGACGGGATTGAAGCTTTCTTT.